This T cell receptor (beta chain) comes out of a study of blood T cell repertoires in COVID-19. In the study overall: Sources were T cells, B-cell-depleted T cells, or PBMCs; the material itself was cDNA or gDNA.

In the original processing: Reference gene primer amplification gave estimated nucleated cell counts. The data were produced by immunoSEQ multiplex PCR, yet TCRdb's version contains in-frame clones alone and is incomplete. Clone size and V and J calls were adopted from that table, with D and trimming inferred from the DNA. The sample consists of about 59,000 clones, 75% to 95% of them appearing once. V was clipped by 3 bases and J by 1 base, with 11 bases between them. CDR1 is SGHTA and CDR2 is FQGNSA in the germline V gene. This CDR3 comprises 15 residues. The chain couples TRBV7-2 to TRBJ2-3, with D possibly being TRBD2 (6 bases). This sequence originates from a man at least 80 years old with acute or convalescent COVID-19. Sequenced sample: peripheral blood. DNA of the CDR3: TGTGCCAGCAGCTTTGGGGTAGCGGGCACAGATACGCAGTATTTT. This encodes CASSFGVAGTDTQYF.